One and the same sample provided the 5 T cell receptor beta chains below, sequenced in a study of T cells in Graves' hyperthyroidism and ophthalmopathy. Using RNA transcripts as the source, TCR beta CDR3 regions were amplified. First-round RT-PCR with HTBI primers amplified the TCR CDR3 region. TCRdb passed the multiplex PCR reads through MiXCR, listing each CDR3 protein once. The profile shows hundreds of thousands of distinct CDR3 sequences, approximately 25% of them singletons. Sample: blood. The receptor set was obtained from a woman in her twenties or thirties with Graves' ophthalmopathy.

This clonotype has ten or more counts. The chain couples TRBV2 to TRBJ1-5; no firm D call. The CDR3 is 16 residues long. Trimming cost V 1 base and J 0 bases, with 10 bases left between them. CDR1 and CDR2 (germline): SNHLY, FYNNEI. CDR3: CASSEVRVYSNQPQHF. The CDR3 bases are TGTGCCAGCAGTGAAGTCCGGGTCTATAGCAATCAGCCCCAGCATTTT.

The V and J genes are TRBV28 and TRBJ2-7; 8 nucleotides match TRBD1. Trimming took 5 bases from V and 4 from J; bases not matched to a gene: 10. This CDR3 comprises 15 residues. Germline assignment: CDR1 MDHEN and CDR2 SYDVKM. The chain's CDR3 is CASSPQGAPGYEQYF. In nucleotides, the CDR3 is TGTGCCAGCAGTCCGCAGGGGGCGCCAGGATACGAGCAGTACTTC.

This clonotype was observed a few times. The chain employs TRBV2 and TRBJ1-2; unclear D gene. Trimming pared 3 bases from V and 2 bases from J, leaving 10 bases between. Germline assignment: CDR1 SNHLY and CDR2 FYNNEI. The length of the CDR3 is 14 residues. The CDR3 DNA reads as TGTGCCAGCAGTGAGTCGGCGGGGAACTATGGCTACACCTTC. Translated: CASSESAGNYGYTF. The full variable domain, with the rest looked up from reference TRBV2 and TRBJ1-2, is EPEVTQTPSHQVTQMGQEVILRCVPISNHLYFYWYRQILGQKVEFLVSFYNNEISEKSEIFDDQFSVERPDGSNFTLKIRSTKLEDSAMYFCASSESAGNYGYTFGSGTRLTVV.

Many counts were recorded for this clonotype. This chain connects TRBV19 to TRBJ2-5; perhaps TRBD2 as D (6 bases). The V end was cut by 5 bases, the J end by 0 bases, with 13 bases between. Per the germline V gene, CDR1 is LNHDA and CDR2 is SQIVND (reference sequence). The CDR3 is 15 amino acids. CDR3 nucleotide sequence: TGTGCCAGTAGTCCCCACCGGGACTACCAAGAGACCCAGTACTTC. It translates to CASSPHRDYQETQYF.

The chain combines TRBV7-9 with TRBJ1-2; D is ambiguous. Germline values: CDR1 SEHNR, CDR2 FQNEAQ (reference sequence). V was shortened by 5 bases and J by 8 bases, with 15 bases between the two germline ends. This CDR3 is 13 amino acids long. The CDR3 coding sequence is TGTGCCAGCAGCCCAGACTCAGTAAGAGGCTACACCTTC. This gives the protein CASSPDSVRGYTF.